A selection of T cell receptor beta chains follows, all from one sample in a study of T cell responses to AZD1222 COVID-19 vaccine. TCRdb's table, derived via immunoSEQ multiplex PCR, lists solely in-frame clones and lacks some. This table has more than 150,000 clones, about 92% appearing once. The input for sequencing was peripheral blood, taken on day 0 of AZD1222 vaccination. Receptors were obtained from an adult in good health. The CDR3 runs from the conserved cysteine through the conserved F or W. A D gene is named only where the DNA matches it firmly. Clone size is not always given. Where it is, it says once, few, many or a class for expanded clones.

d_call	j_call	clone_size	v_call	cdr3_nt	cdr3_aa
NA	TRBJ1-2	NA	TRBV4-1	TGCGCCAGCACCCGAGAGGAGGAGAGCTATGGCTACACCTTC	CASTREEESYGYTF
NA	TRBJ2-1	NA	TRBV29-1	TGCAGCGTTTTAGGAACTCACGCCTACAATGAGCGGTTCTTC	CSVLGTHAYNERFF
TRBD2	TRBJ2-1	NA	TRBV6-5	TGTGCCAGCAGTACGACTAGCGGGGGATACAATGAGCAGTTCTTC	CASSTTSGGYNEQFF
NA	TRBJ1-2	NA	TRBV27	TGTGCCAGCAGTTTATCGGGAGGCCATGGCTACACCTTC	CASSLSGGHGYTF
NA	TRBJ2-7	NA	TRBV7-9	TGTGCCAGCAGCTTAGCGGGCGCCTACGAGCAGTACTTC	CASSLAGAYEQYF
TRBD1	TRBJ1-1	NA	TRBV7-8	TGTGCCAGCAGCTGGGGACAGGGGGGTGAAGCTTTCTTT	CASSWGQGGEAFF
TRBD1	TRBJ1-3	NA	TRBV7-9	TGTGCCAGCAGCTTAAACGGACAGGCTCTCACTGGAAACACCATATATTTT	CASSLNGQALTGNTIYF
NA	TRBJ1-2	NA	TRBV28	TGTGCCAGCAGCCCACAGGGCGGGGGGTACTATGGCTACACCTTC	CASSPQGGGYYGYTF
TRBD1	TRBJ2-2	NA	TRBV7-6	TGTGCCAGCAGCTTAGGACAGGGCAACACCGGGGAGCTGTTTTTT	CASSLGQGNTGELFF
NA	TRBJ2-7	NA	TRBV20-1	TGCAGTGCTAGTACGGGGCCCTACGAGCAGTACTTC	CSASTGPYEQYF
NA	TRBJ1-5	NA	TRBV6-6	TGTGCCAGCAGTTACGGTCGAAATCAGCCCCAGCATTTT	CASSYGRNQPQHF
NA	TRBJ1-5	NA	TRBV27	TGTGCCAGCAGTTTATCGACGGGGGGAAGTCAGCCCCAGCATTTT	CASSLSTGGSQPQHF
TRBD1	TRBJ1-4	NA	TRBV30	TGTGCCGGGCAGGGGGGGCCGGTAGATGAAAAACTGTTTTTT	CAGQGGPVDEKLFF
TRBD2	TRBJ2-1	NA	TRBV14	TGTGCCAGCAGCCAAAGCGGGAGGCAACTGAATGAGCAGTTCTTC	CASSQSGRQLNEQFF
NA	TRBJ2-1	NA	TRBV6-5	TGTGCCAGCAGTTACGCAGGGTACAATGAGCAGTTCTTC	CASSYAGYNEQFF
NA	TRBJ1-2	NA	TRBV7-8	TGTGCCAGCAGCCCCATGGGGGGGCTAGGCTATGGCTACACCTTC	CASSPMGGLGYGYTF
NA	TRBJ1-2	NA	TRBV4-3	TGCGCCAGCAGCCAGGCAAAGGGCGCGAACTATGGCTACACCTTC	CASSQAKGANYGYTF
NA	TRBJ2-7	few	TRBV11-3	TGTGCCAGCAGCTCCGGGGGGCCTATCTACGAGCAGTACTTC	CASSSGGPIYEQYF
TRBD1	TRBJ2-1	NA	TRBV2	TGTGCCAGCAGAGCCGGGACAGGGGGGAATGAGCAGTTCTTC	CASRAGTGGNEQFF
NA	TRBJ2-3	NA	TRBV6-5	TGTGCCAGCAGTCTCCGTCGAGGGGCAGATACGCAGTATTTT	CASSLRRGADTQYF
NA	TRBJ2-1	NA	TRBV7-6	TGTGCCAGCAGCCCGCCCCACGGGGAGAGCTCCTACAATGAGCAGTTCTTC	CASSPPHGESSYNEQFF
NA	TRBJ1-5	NA	TRBV6-5	TGTGCCAGCAGATACCTTCAGAAGTTGAACAATCAGCCCCAGCATTTT	CASRYLQKLNNQPQHF
NA	TRBJ1-2	once	TRBV14	TGTGCCAGCAGCCAAGAAGGGGGGTATGGCTACACCTTC	CASSQEGGYGYTF
NA	TRBJ1-1	NA	TRBV5-1	TGCGCCAGCAGCCCTGGGGGAGGGACTAAAGCTTTCTTT	CASSPGGGTKAFF
NA	TRBJ1-1	NA	TRBV6-2/TRBV6-3	TGTGCCAGCAGTTGGGAGGGGAGGGGGACTGAAGCTTTCTTT	CASSWEGRGTEAFF
TRBD2	TRBJ2-1	NA	TRBV5-1	TGCGCCAGCAGCTTTCCGTCAGGACAGGGGGGACTAGCGGGCGCTGAGCAGTTCTTC	CASSFPSGQGGLAGAEQFF
NA	TRBJ1-1	NA	TRBV19	TGTGCCAGTAGTGCGTCTAGGGAAGCTTTCTTT	CASSASREAFF
NA	TRBJ2-1	NA	TRBV19	TGTGCCAGTAGCTTTTTGGCAGGGAGTTCCTACAATGAGCAGTTCTTC	CASSFLAGSSYNEQFF
TRBD1	TRBJ2-7	once	TRBV10-3	TGTGCCATCAGCGGGGACAGGGCAGGGGTCGAGCAGTACTTC	CAISGDRAGVEQYF
TRBD1	TRBJ1-4	NA	TRBV4-2	TGTGCCAGCAGCCCCCGGACAGGAGACCGGCACCAAAATGAAAAACTGTTTTTT	CASSPRTGDRHQNEKLFF
NA	TRBJ1-4	NA	TRBV21-1	TGTGCCAGCACCAGAGGGTACAGGGGGAATGAAAAACTGTTTTTT	CASTRGYRGNEKLFF
NA	TRBJ2-1	NA	TRBV14	TGTGCCAGCAGTCAACAGGGTTGGGATGAGCAGTTCTTC	CASSQQGWDEQFF
TRBD1	TRBJ1-1	NA	TRBV27	TGTGCCAGCAGGGGACAGGGGAGGGTTGAAGCTTTCTTT	CASRGQGRVEAFF
TRBD2	TRBJ2-7	NA	TRBV10-1	TGCGCCAGCAGTGGTAGCGGGGGGCCCTACGAGCAGTACTTC	CASSGSGGPYEQYF
NA	TRBJ1-6	NA	TRBV7-2	TGTGCCAGCAGCTCCAATTGGGGGGCATTTAATTCACCCCTCCACTTT	CASSSNWGAFNSPLHF
TRBD1	TRBJ2-6	NA	TRBV19	TGTGCCAGTAGTATCGGACAGGGGACCGCTGGGGCCAACGTCCTGACTTTC	CASSIGQGTAGANVLTF
NA	TRBJ2-3	NA	TRBV3-1/TRBV3-2	TGTGCCAGCAGCCTAAGCGGTGGAGATACGCAGTATTTT	CASSLSGGDTQYF
NA	TRBJ2-2	NA	TRBV6-5	TGTGCCACCCGACTAATTTTCGGGGAGCTGTTTTTT	CATRLIFGELFF
NA	TRBJ2-5	NA	TRBV19	TGTGCCAGTATAGGTTTCGGGGGCCAGTACTTC	CASIGFGGQYF
NA	TRBJ1-1	NA	TRBV30	TGTGCCTGGAGTCGTTCTGGCACGGTGAACACTGAAGCTTTCTTT	CAWSRSGTVNTEAFF
TRBD1	TRBJ1-1	NA	TRBV4-1	TGCGCCAGCAGTCTGGACAGGGGGACTGAAGCTTTCTTT	CASSLDRGTEAFF